This is a list of T cell receptor beta chains from one sample in a study of T cells after yellow fever vaccination. TCRdb itself ran the 5' RACE reads through MiXCR, one entry per CDR3 protein. The sample includes 110,000 or so distinct CDR3 sequences, around 6.7% of them seen just once. Source: CD4+ T cells sorted from PBMCs, taken approximately 40 days after the first yellow fever vaccination. Receptors were obtained from a man aged 18 to 29 who received the YFV17D yellow fever vaccine. Both conserved end residues are part of each CDR3. D genes are given only for firm matches. Only some rows state a clone size, as once, few, many or a class for expanded clones.

CDR3 length	clone size	D gene	J gene	V gene	CDR3 protein	CDR3 DNA
15	many	TRBD1	TRBJ2-3	TRBV5-1	CASSYGTESTDTQYF	TGCGCCAGCAGCTACGGGACAGAAAGCACAGATACGCAGTATTTT
15	many	TRBD1	TRBJ1-4	TRBV5-1	CASSLTVQGNEKLFF	TGCGCCAGCAGCTTAACCGTACAGGGGAATGAAAAACTGTTTTTT
17	many	TRBD2	TRBJ2-2	TRBV6-1	CASRNLAGGLYTGELFF	TGTGCCAGCAGGAATTTAGCGGGGGGACTCTACACCGGGGAGCTGTTTTTT
16	many	TRBD2	TRBJ2-3	TRBV27	CASSRRLGGRGGTQYF	TGTGCCAGCAGCCGACGACTAGGGGGGCGGGGGGGCACGCAGTATTTT
17	many	TRBD2	TRBJ2-1	TRBV14	CASSQDNWASGVREQFF	TGTGCCAGCAGCCAAGATAATTGGGCTAGCGGGGTGAGGGAGCAGTTCTTC
15	NA	NA	TRBJ2-1	TRBV19	CASSIGGAPGYEQFF	TGTGCCAGTAGTATAGGAGGGGCCCCGGGCTATGAGCAGTTCTTC
17	NA	TRBD1	TRBJ1-1	TRBV6-7	CASSYSNRTGGNTEAFF	TGTGCCAGCAGTTACTCGAATCGGACAGGGGGGAACACTGAAGCTTTCTTT
13	many	NA	TRBJ1-2	TRBV5-4	CASTPRTDGGYTF	TGTGCCAGCACCCCTCGCACCGACGGTGGCTACACCTTC
14	many	NA	TRBJ2-3	TRBV7-2	CASSNAQGTDTQYF	TGTGCCAGCAGCAACGCCCAGGGCACAGATACGCAGTATTTT
13	many	NA	TRBJ1-1	TRBV7-9	CASSLTMNTEAFF	TGTGCCAGCAGCTTAACAATGAACACTGAAGCTTTCTTT
16	many	NA	TRBJ1-4	TRBV15	CATSGSRGTTNEKLFF	TGTGCCACCAGCGGGAGCAGGGGAACAACTAATGAAAAACTGTTTTTT
16	many	NA	TRBJ2-7	TRBV7-8	CASSVGSGQGSYEQYF	TGTGCCAGCAGTGTGGGTTCCGGTCAGGGAAGCTACGAGCAGTACTTC
17	few	TRBD2	TRBJ2-5	TRBV5-1	CSSSLGATSGAQETQYF	TGCTCCAGCAGCTTGGGGGCGACTAGCGGGGCACAAGAGACCCAGTACTTC
15	many	NA	TRBJ2-3	TRBV11-2	CASSLVRGASDTQYF	TGTGCCAGCAGCTTAGTCCGGGGGGCGTCAGATACGCAGTATTTT
15	NA	NA	TRBJ2-7	TRBV5-6	CASSPGFFHSYEQYF	TGTGCCAGCAGCCCTGGATTCTTCCACTCCTACGAGCAGTACTTC
16	many	TRBD2	TRBJ2-3	TRBV7-2	CASSLRSSGVPDTQYF	TGTGCCAGCAGCTTGCGTAGTAGCGGGGTGCCAGATACGCAGTATTTT
15	many	NA	TRBJ1-2	TRBV2	CASSEGLYRGWGYTF	TGTGCCAGCAGTGAGGGGCTTTATAGGGGTTGGGGCTACACCTTC
15	NA	NA	TRBJ2-7	TRBV18	CASSLGHLEIYEQYF	TGTGCCAGCTCACTCGGACACCTGGAGATCTACGAGCAGTACTTC
17	many	NA	TRBJ1-5	TRBV4-1	CASSQAGWPVKDQPQHF	TGCGCCAGCAGCCAAGCGGGTTGGCCAGTAAAAGATCAGCCCCAGCATTTT
14	few	NA	TRBJ2-5	TRBV5-4	CASSTSGGQGTQYF	TGTGCCAGCAGCACGTCGGGGGGCCAGGGGACCCAGTACTTC
12	many	NA	TRBJ1-2	TRBV25-1	CASRGDFYGYTF	TGTGCCAGCAGGGGGGATTTCTATGGCTACACCTTC
14	many	NA	TRBJ2-4	TRBV5-1	CASSLWGQGDIQYF	TGCGCCAGCAGCTTGTGGGGTCAAGGGGACATTCAGTACTTC
16	NA	NA	TRBJ1-6	TRBV5-1	CASSFGGSWGNSPLHF	TGCGCCAGCAGCTTTGGGGGCTCCTGGGGCAATTCACCCCTCCACTTT
14	many	NA	TRBJ2-1	TRBV5-1	CASSWDTSYNEQFF	TGCGCCAGCAGCTGGGATACGTCCTACAATGAGCAGTTCTTC
16	many	TRBD1	TRBJ2-2	TRBV18	CASKSWDSQNTGELFF	TGTGCCAGCAAAAGTTGGGACAGCCAAAACACCGGGGAGCTGTTTTTT
12	many	NA	TRBJ2-3	TRBV7-2	CASSLQGDTQYF	TGTGCCAGCAGCTTACAAGGAGATACGCAGTATTTT
15	many	NA	TRBJ2-3	TRBV29-1	CSVEAGTRSTDTQYF	TGCAGCGTCGAGGCCGGAACGAGAAGCACAGATACGCAGTATTTT
13	many	NA	TRBJ2-3	TRBV29-1	CSVEGVGRNTQYF	TGCAGCGTTGAAGGGGTGGGGCGGAATACGCAGTATTTT
14	many	TRBD1	TRBJ2-1	TRBV7-9	CASLPGQEYNEQFF	TGTGCCAGCCTACCGGGACAGGAGTACAATGAGCAGTTCTTC
15	few	NA	TRBJ2-6	TRBV5-6	CASSPRGGGANVLTF	TGTGCCAGCAGCCCGAGGGGGGGTGGGGCCAACGTCCTGACTTTC
14	many	NA	TRBJ2-3	TRBV9	CASSGGLLTDTQYF	TGTGCCAGCAGCGGTGGGCTCCTCACAGATACGCAGTATTTT
16	many	TRBD1	TRBJ1-5	TRBV25-1	CASSDGRQGSNQPQHF	TGTGCCAGCAGTGATGGGCGACAGGGTAGCAATCAGCCCCAGCATTTT
16	many	NA	TRBJ1-6	TRBV6-5	CASTYALAANNSPLHF	TGTGCCAGCACCTATGCTCTGGCAGCAAATAATTCACCCCTCCACTTT
15	NA	TRBD1	TRBJ2-2	TRBV7-2	CASSLGTGFHGELFF	TGTGCCAGCAGCCTCGGGACAGGGTTCCACGGGGAGCTGTTTTTT
14	many	NA	TRBJ2-3	TRBV5-1	CASSLDGKSDTQYF	TGCGCCAGCAGCTTGGATGGAAAATCAGATACGCAGTATTTT
14	many	NA	TRBJ2-7	TRBV7-2	CASSLAWQTYEQYF	TGTGCCAGCAGCTTAGCGTGGCAGACCTACGAGCAGTACTTC
15	many	TRBD2	TRBJ2-5	TRBV7-2	CASSFYNGGIETQYF	TGTGCCAGCAGCTTCTACAACGGGGGGATAGAGACCCAGTACTTC
15	many	TRBD2	TRBJ2-2	TRBV20-1	CSASSGGANTGELFF	TGCAGTGCTTCTAGCGGGGGGGCGAACACCGGGGAGCTGTTTTTT
14	many	TRBD1	TRBJ2-5	TRBV5-1	CASTDRGSQETQYF	TGCGCCAGCACGGACAGGGGGAGCCAAGAGACCCAGTACTTC
12	few	NA	TRBJ2-7	TRBV20-1	CSAAGTAYEQYF	TGCAGTGCTGCCGGGACTGCCTACGAGCAGTACTTC
16	many	TRBD2	TRBJ2-3	TRBV5-5	CASSFAALAGGDTQYF	TGTGCCAGCAGCTTTGCGGCCCTAGCGGGGGGAGATACGCAGTATTTT
12	many	NA	TRBJ2-7	TRBV10-1	CASSPDRYEQYF	TGCGCCAGCAGTCCAGACAGATACGAGCAGTACTTC
14	many	NA	TRBJ1-2	TRBV18	CASSPGQENYGYTF	TGTGCCAGCTCACCGGGACAAGAGAACTATGGCTACACCTTC
17	NA	NA	TRBJ2-6	TRBV7-9	CASSSVQGLAGANVLTF	TGTGCCAGCAGCTCGGTACAGGGTCTCGCTGGGGCCAACGTCCTGACTTTC
16	few	TRBD2	TRBJ2-5	TRBV23-1	CAAIRLGLAHQETQYF	TGCGCCGCCATACGGCTGGGACTAGCGCACCAAGAGACCCAGTACTTC
12	many	NA	TRBJ1-2	TRBV18	CASSPVSVGYTF	TGTGCCAGCTCACCCGTTTCGGTTGGCTACACCTTC
17	few	TRBD1	TRBJ2-6	TRBV6-1	CASRTGQGAKGANVLTF	TGTGCCAGCAGGACGGGACAGGGGGCGAAAGGGGCCAACGTCCTGACTTTC
13	many	TRBD1	TRBJ1-5	TRBV7-9	CASSPQGGQPQHF	TGTGCCAGCAGCCCCCAGGGGGGACAGCCCCAGCATTTT
15	many	TRBD2	TRBJ2-5	TRBV7-2	CASSLGGGAGETQYF	TGTGCCAGCTCCCTAGGCGGGGGGGCGGGGGAGACCCAGTACTTC